A selection of T cell receptor beta chains follows, all from one sample in a study of Ad26.COV2.S vaccination and SARS-CoV-2 variants. Profiling relied on immunoSEQ multiplex PCR, and the TCRdb table lists in-frame clones only, not all of them. This sample has 200,000 to 300,000 clones, with around nine tenths found just once. Sequencing used peripheral blood, obtained in a trial of Ad26.COV2.S vaccine versus placebo. Receptors were obtained from a person between 18 and 65 years old who received the Ad26.COV2.S COVID-19 vaccine or a placebo. Each CDR3 is given with its conserved first and last residue. The D gene is left open where the match is weak. Where a row states a size, it is once, few, many or the class of an expanded clone; other rows omit it.

v_gene: TRBV11-3; j_gene: TRBJ2-1; d_gene: -; abundance: once; CDR3aa: CASSLTLAPYNEQFF; CDR3nt: TGTGCCAGCAGCTTAACGCTAGCCCCCTACAATGAGCAGTTCTTC
v_gene: TRBV6-2/TRBV6-3; j_gene: TRBJ2-7; d_gene: -; abundance: -; CDR3aa: CASSRTPGYYEQYF; CDR3nt: TGTGCCAGCAGCCGAACCCCGGGGTACTACGAGCAGTACTTC
v_gene: TRBV6-2/TRBV6-3; j_gene: TRBJ2-7; d_gene: -; abundance: -; CDR3aa: CASSPLLGGEQYF; CDR3nt: TGTGCCAGCAGCCCTCTCTTGGGTGGCGAGCAGTACTTC
v_gene: TRBV19; j_gene: TRBJ1-6; d_gene: TRBD1; abundance: -; CDR3aa: CASSAGTGGSPLHF; CDR3nt: TGTGCCAGTAGCGCCGGGACAGGGGGATCACCCCTCCACTTT
v_gene: TRBV15; j_gene: TRBJ1-2; d_gene: -; abundance: once; CDR3aa: CATSTETGIGDYGYTF; CDR3nt: TGTGCCACCAGCACCGAAACAGGGATCGGGGACTATGGCTACACCTTC
v_gene: TRBV7-6; j_gene: TRBJ2-7; d_gene: TRBD2; abundance: -; CDR3aa: CASSWGTSSSEQYF; CDR3nt: TGTGCCAGCAGCTGGGGGACTAGTTCTTCCGAGCAGTACTTC
v_gene: TRBV7-2; j_gene: TRBJ2-7; d_gene: -; abundance: -; CDR3aa: CASSLGAVLYEQYF; CDR3nt: TGTGCCAGCAGCTTAGGGGCTGTCCTCTACGAGCAGTACTTC
v_gene: TRBV18; j_gene: TRBJ1-5; d_gene: -; abundance: few; CDR3aa: CASSPVWGNQPQHF; CDR3nt: TGTGCCAGCTCACCAGTATGGGGGAATCAGCCCCAGCATTTT
v_gene: TRBV30; j_gene: TRBJ2-3; d_gene: TRBD1; abundance: -; CDR3aa: CAWTGQVRNTQYF; CDR3nt: TGTGCCTGGACGGGACAGGTCCGGAATACGCAGTATTTT
v_gene: TRBV28; j_gene: TRBJ1-5; d_gene: -; abundance: few; CDR3aa: CASSLISQPQHF; CDR3nt: TGTGCCAGCAGTTTAATAAGTCAGCCCCAGCATTTT
v_gene: TRBV19; j_gene: TRBJ2-2; d_gene: -; abundance: -; CDR3aa: CASTRDIYTGELFF; CDR3nt: TGTGCCAGTACTCGGGACATCTACACCGGGGAGCTGTTTTTT
v_gene: TRBV18; j_gene: TRBJ2-1; d_gene: -; abundance: -; CDR3aa: CASSPGGIIPYNEQFF; CDR3nt: TGTGCCAGCTCACCCGGCGGGATTATTCCCTACAATGAGCAGTTCTTC
v_gene: TRBV4-1; j_gene: TRBJ2-2; d_gene: -; abundance: -; CDR3aa: CASSQRMVGVSGARNTGELFF; CDR3nt: TGCGCCAGCAGCCAACGAATGGTGGGGGTCTCGGGGGCGCGGAACACCGGGGAGCTGTTTTTT
v_gene: TRBV6-2/TRBV6-3; j_gene: TRBJ2-6; d_gene: -; abundance: -; CDR3aa: CASSDPALPSGANVLTF; CDR3nt: TGTGCCAGCAGTGACCCGGCCCTACCCTCTGGGGCCAACGTCCTGACTTTC
v_gene: TRBV6-6; j_gene: TRBJ2-4; d_gene: TRBD2; abundance: -; CDR3aa: CASSYSGGAKNIQYF; CDR3nt: TGTGCCAGCAGTTACAGCGGGGGGGCCAAAAACATTCAGTACTTC